The 20 T cell receptor beta chains below all came from one sample that was sequenced in a study of cytomegalovirus exposure and HLA in healthy donors. Researchers ran the PCR with 60 Vbeta and 13 Jbeta primers. Clones were read by immunoSEQ multiplex PCR, and TCRdb kept only the in-frame ones, dropping some. The sample yields some 100,000 clones, approximately 80% seen once. Sequenced sample: PBMCs. These receptors came from a man in his forties or fifties in good health and CMV-seropositive.

This chain links TRBV4-3 with TRBJ1-4; perhaps TRBD1 as D (6 bases). This CDR3 is built from 15 residues. The V and J ends lost 0 bases and 8 bases respectively, with 13 bases between them. CDR1 is LGHNA, CDR2 YSLEER, per germline. Here the CDR3 reads CASSQDRAGDEKLFF. In DNA, the CDR3 is TGCGCCAGCAGCCAAGATCGGGCAGGGGACGAAAAACTGTTTTTT.

The CDR3 reads CASSADRGKISGYTF. The CDR3 DNA reads as TGTGCCAGCAGCGCCGACAGGGGCAAAATCTCTGGCTACACCTTC. This rearrangement joins TRBV9 to TRBJ1-2; 8 bases are a match to TRBD1. The CDR3 contains 15 residues. The germline CDR1 and CDR2 sequences are SGDLS and YYNGEE. With V trimmed by 3 bases and J by 7 bases, 11 bases remained unmatched.

This rearrangement joins TRBV9 to TRBJ1-1, with 11 bases identical to TRBD1. Germline CDR1 is SGDLS and CDR2 is YYNGEE. The CDR3 totals 15 residues. Trimming cost V 4 bases and J 8 bases; bases outside gene matches: 10. CDR3 in amino acids: CASSPHRDRGGEAFF. CDR3 bases: TGTGCCAGCAGCCCGCACCGGGACAGGGGGGGGGAAGCTTTCTTT.

The V gene is TRBV15, the J gene TRBJ1-5; no reliable D call. CDR3 length equals 12 residues. From germline, CDR1 is LNHNV and CDR2 YYDKDF (reference sequence). Trimming removed 0 bases from V and 12 bases from J, with 9 bases in between. The CDR3 nucleotides are TGTGCCACCAGCAGAGATCACGAGGGCCAGCATTTT. Its protein product is CATSRDHEGQHF.

The chain employs TRBV6-5 and TRBJ1-2, with TRBD1 matching over 9 bases. Germline V lookup: CDR1 MNHEY, CDR2 SVGAGI. CDR3 length: 14 residues. The V gene end was trimmed by 8 bases and the J gene end by 3 bases; junction bases not matched to a gene: 7. DNA of the CDR3: TGTGCCAGCTGGGGACAGGGAGGCTACTATGGCTACACCTTC. It specifies CASWGQGGYYGYTF.

The chain has TRBV7-9 and TRBJ2-1, with TRBD2 identical over 10 bases. With 5 bases clipped from V and 10 bases from J, the junction kept 11 bases outside the gene matches. The CDR3 contains 15 residues. In germline, CDR1 is SEHNR, CDR2 FQNEAQ (reference sequence). CDR3 in amino acids: CASSGRAGGPDEQFF. The CDR3 region has the DNA TGTGCCAGCAGCGGCAGAGCGGGGGGGCCAGACGAGCAGTTCTTC.

The chain joins TRBV4-2 to TRBJ1-5, with TRBD1 matching over 7 bases. CDR3 length equals 14 residues. Germline V CDR1 and CDR2: LGHNA, YNFKEQ. J gave up 7 bases and V 4 bases, and 7 bases lay outside the gene matches. This chain's CDR3 is CASSLDRVWQPQHF. The CDR3 DNA is TGTGCCAGCAGCCTAGACAGGGTGTGGCAGCCCCAGCATTTT.

J is TRBJ1-1 and V is TRBV9; 9 positions agree with TRBD1. The CDR3 is 16 residues long. Losses at the gene ends were 3 bases for V and 0 bases for J; bases not matched to a gene: 6. CDR1 and CDR2 from the germline V gene are SGDLS and YYNGEE. This CDR3 reads CASSADRGNMNTEAFF. As DNA, the CDR3 is TGTGCCAGCAGCGCGGACAGGGGTAACATGAACACTGAAGCTTTCTTT. Based on the CDR3 plus reference TRBV9 and TRBJ1-1, the full variable domain is DSGVTQTPKHLITATGQRVTLRCSPRSGDLSVYWYQQSLDQGLQFLIQYYNGEERAKGNILERFSAQQFPDLHSELNLSSLELGDSALYFCASSADRGNMNTEAFFGQGTRLTVV.

The chain has TRBV7-9 and TRBJ1-2, with D maybe TRBD1 (5 bases). V was shortened by 1 base and J by 8 bases, with 11 bases between the two germline ends. This CDR3 has 13 residues. The germline gives CDR1 SEHNR, CDR2 FQNEAQ (reference sequence). The CDR3: CASSLGGGMGYTF. The DNA of the CDR3 is TGTGCCAGCAGCTTAGGGGGCGGGATGGGCTACACCTTC.

The gene calls are TRBV7-9 and TRBJ2-1, with 10 bases aligning to TRBD1. Germline V gives CDR1 SEHNR, CDR2 FQNEAQ (reference sequence). V trimming: 5 bases; J trimming: 4 bases; junction bases outside the gene matches: 11. This CDR3 comprises 17 residues. CDR3 loop: CASSPSGGTGDYNEQFF. Written as DNA, the CDR3 is TGTGCCAGCAGCCCCAGCGGCGGGACAGGGGATTACAATGAGCAGTTCTTC.

In this sample, this clone turned up a few times. The chain recombines TRBV2 with TRBJ1-2, with TRBD1 identical over 9 bases. Germline V lookup: CDR1 SNHLY, CDR2 FYNNEI. Losses at the gene ends were 5 bases for V and 6 bases for J; bases not matched to a gene: 1. CDR3 length: 12 residues. The CDR3 reads CASSRTGDGYTF. The CDR3 DNA follows: TGTGCCAGCAGTCGGACAGGGGATGGCTACACCTTC.

This clone was detected a few times. The chain combines TRBV7-9 with TRBJ2-5; D remains ambiguous. Germline V gene sequence: CDR1 SEHNR, CDR2 FQNEAQ (reference sequence). Trimming pared 6 bases from V and 4 bases from J, leaving 12 bases between. The length of the CDR3 is 13 residues. DNA of the CDR3: TGTGCCAGCAGATCTGTCCCGGGAGAGACCCAGTACTTC. Protein sequence: CASRSVPGETQYF. The full variable domain, rest sourced from reference TRBV7-9 and TRBJ2-5, is DTGVSQNPRHKITKRGQNVTFRCDPISEHNRLYWYRQTLGQGPEFLTYFQNEAQLEKSRLLSDRFSAERPKGSFSTLEIQRTEQGDSAMYLCASRSVPGETQYFGPGTRLLVL.

Only one count was recorded for this clone. The chain carries TRBV19 and TRBJ1-4; TRBD1 agrees at 9 bases. Unmatched junction bases numbered 7, after V lost 5 bases and J lost 6 bases. CDR1 LNHDA and CDR2 SQIVND come from the germline V gene (reference sequence). The CDR3 covers 15 residues. CDR3 DNA: TGTGCCAGTAGTCCACTGGGACAGGGCTATGAAAAACTGTTTTTT. Translated, it gives CASSPLGQGYEKLFF.

V usage is TRBV29-1 and J usage is TRBJ2-7, with D possibly being TRBD1 (6 bases). Germline V lookup: CDR1 SQVTM, CDR2 ANQGSEA. The V end was cut by 6 bases, the J end by 5 bases, with 14 bases between. The CDR3 is made up of 12 amino acids. CDR3 nucleotide sequence: TGCAGCGTCCTGAACAGGGTCCACGAGCAGTACTTC. This encodes CSVLNRVHEQYF.

The chain carries TRBV9 and TRBJ1-6; D may be TRBD1 (5 bases). The CDR3 loop spans 14 amino acids. The V gene lost 5 bases and the J gene lost 6 bases, with 12 bases spanning the gap. Germline V lookup: CDR1 SGDLS, CDR2 YYNGEE. CDR3 in DNA: TGTGCCAGCAGAGGGGAATTTCCTAATTCACCCCTCCACTTT. It encodes CASRGEFPNSPLHF.

The chain links TRBV2 to TRBJ1-5, with D maybe TRBD1 (6 bases). Per the germline V gene, CDR1 is SNHLY and CDR2 is FYNNEI. The germline V and J ends were trimmed by 8 bases and 1 base, with 15 bases remaining between them. This CDR3 contains 15 residues. CDR3 sequence (DNA): TGTGCCAGCGTAGGAGACAGGTTAAGCAATCAGCCCCAGCATTTT. As protein: CASVGDRLSNQPQHF.

This chain uses TRBV5-4 with TRBJ2-1, with D hard to call. Germline V lookup: CDR1 SGHNT, CDR2 YYREEE (reference sequence). Deletions cut 6 bases from V and 5 bases from J, with 18 bases between. The CDR3 sequence is 15 residues long. The CDR3 DNA reads TGTGCCAGCACCGGAACCACCGGGTCCAACAATGAGCAGTTCTTC. Protein sequence: CASTGTTGSNNEQFF.

The chain links TRBV5-6 to TRBJ2-7; TRBD1 is a possible D gene (6 bases). The germline gives CDR1 SGHDT, CDR2 YYEEEE. V was trimmed by 5 bases and J by 5 bases, leaving 14 bases between them. This CDR3 is 13 amino acids long. CDR3 amino acids: CASSPNRAHEQYF. CDR3 bases: TGTGCCAGCAGTCCGAACAGGGCCCACGAGCAGTACTTC.

CDR3 amino acids: CASSYRASGGTDTGELFF. The CDR3 bases are TGTGCCAGTAGTTACAGGGCTAGCGGGGGGACAGACACCGGGGAGCTGTTTTTT. The V call is TRBV19, the J call TRBJ2-2; 11 bases align to TRBD2. CDR3 length equals 18 residues. V dropped 5 bases and J dropped 3; count of bases not matched to a gene: 11. Germline V CDR1 and CDR2: LNHDA, SQIVND (reference sequence).

A note on this clone: One junction end disagrees with the germline gene, perhaps due to a read error. The chain combines TRBV11-2 with TRBJ2-6; a weak D match, TRBD1 (6 bases). Per the germline V gene, CDR1 is SGHAT and CDR2 is FQNNGV. CDR3 length: 16 amino acids. The CDR3 DNA sequence: TGCGCCAGCAGCCAAGATGGGACAACTGGGGCCAACGTCCTGACTTTC. The encoded protein is CASSQDGTTGANVLTF.